This TCR beta chain appears in the sequencing data of a study of shared clonotypes between healthy human individuals. Study information: The study drew on a couple of women and a few men aged 18 to 49 as donors.

Only in-frame clones appear in the TCRdb table, and some are missing; sequencing was by immunoSEQ multiplex PCR. The repertoire has roughly 720,000 clones, roughly 91% of them found once; the top ten carry 30% to 40%. This CDR3 region has 16 residues. CDR1 and CDR2 from the germline V gene are MNHNS and SASEGT. The V end lost 3 bases, the J end lost 3 bases, and 18 bases lay between the germline ends. The clonotype was recovered from a man in his late teens or twenties in good health. Some clones in this sample may be carry-over from other donors' samples. This sequence joins TRBV6-1 and TRBJ2-7; the D gene is possibly TRBD2 (6 bases). The sequenced sample was memory CD8+ T cells from PBMCs. Sample subset: CD45RO+ cells pooled with CCR7-negative TemRA cells. CDR3 sequence (DNA): TGTGCCAGCAGTGAGTCCGGGACTCGACGATTCTACGAGCAGTACTTC. Translation gives CASSESGTRRFYEQYF.